A single sample is the source of the 6 T cell receptor beta chains below, sequenced in a study of cytomegalovirus exposure and HLA in healthy donors. Repertoires were generated with immunoSEQ multiplex PCR, while TCRdb's copy carries only in-frame clones and drops some. The sample shows 110,000 to 150,000 clones, approximately 89% of them seen only once. Sequencing used PBMCs. Receptors originate from a man in his late teens or twenties in good health and CMV-seronegative.

This chain uses TRBV9 with TRBJ1-3; unclear D gene. V lost 1 base and J 0 bases, leaving 5 bases between the germline ends. The CDR3 runs to 14 residues. Germline CDR1 reads SGDLS; CDR2 reads YYNGEE. CDR3 DNA sequence: TGTGCCAGCAGCGTACGGTCCTCTGGAAACACCATATATTTT. This translates into CASSVRSSGNTIYF.

The table lists this clone with a few counts. This sequence joins TRBV6-1 and TRBJ1-6, with D possibly TRBD1 on 5 matching bases. CDR1 and CDR2 from the germline V gene are MNHNS and SASEGT. There are 14 residues in the CDR3. V was clipped by 5 bases and J by 7 bases, with 12 bases between them. The CDR3 region has the DNA TGTGCCAGCAGTCAGGGTACAGAGAATTCACCCCTCCACTTT. It yields the protein CASSQGTENSPLHF.

This clone was seen just once. The chain uses TRBV2 and TRBJ1-1; D call uncertain. There are 14 residues in the CDR3. Germline V gives CDR1 SNHLY, CDR2 FYNNEI. Trimming cost V 8 bases and J 0 bases, with 13 bases left between them. CDR3 DNA sequence: TGTGCCAGCTACCGGTGGGCTTTGAACACTGAAGCTTTCTTT. Amino acids: CASYRWALNTEAFF.

The chain links TRBV5-8 to TRBJ2-1, with 14 bases that match TRBD2. Trimming removed 2 bases from V and 6 bases from J; junction bases left unmatched: 13. Germline V gene lookup returns CDR1 SGHTS and CDR2 YDEGEE. CDR3 size: 19 residues. The CDR3 nucleotides read TGTGCCAGCAGCTTCCTCTTCGGGACTAGCGGGAGAATGGGCAATGAGCAGTTCTTC. As protein: CASSFLFGTSGRMGNEQFF.

The gene calls are TRBV25-1 and TRBJ2-3; 10 bases match TRBD2. CDR3 size: 15 residues. J gave up 2 bases and V 3 bases, and 2 bases lay outside the gene matches. Looked up from germline, CDR1 is MGHDK and CDR2 is SYGVNS. CDR3 residues: CASSEGTSDTDTQYF. The CDR3 DNA reads TGTGCCAGCAGTGAGGGGACTAGCGACACAGATACGCAGTATTTT.

CDR3 residues: CASSYERGNEQFF. In DNA, the CDR3 is TGTGCCAGCAGCTACGAACGAGGCAATGAGCAGTTCTTC. The chain is built from TRBV7-3 and TRBJ2-1; D is unclear. This CDR3 has 13 residues. Germline CDR1 and CDR2: SGHTA and FQGTGA. Trimming removed 4 bases from V and 6 bases from J, with 10 bases in between. Looking up the rest from reference TRBV7-3 and TRBJ2-1 gives the full variable domain: GAGVSQTPSNKVTEKGKYVELRCDPISGHTALYWYRQSLGQGPEFLIYFQGTGAADDSGLPNDRFFAVRPEGSVSTLKIQRTERGDSAVYLCASSYERGNEQFFGPGTRLTVL.